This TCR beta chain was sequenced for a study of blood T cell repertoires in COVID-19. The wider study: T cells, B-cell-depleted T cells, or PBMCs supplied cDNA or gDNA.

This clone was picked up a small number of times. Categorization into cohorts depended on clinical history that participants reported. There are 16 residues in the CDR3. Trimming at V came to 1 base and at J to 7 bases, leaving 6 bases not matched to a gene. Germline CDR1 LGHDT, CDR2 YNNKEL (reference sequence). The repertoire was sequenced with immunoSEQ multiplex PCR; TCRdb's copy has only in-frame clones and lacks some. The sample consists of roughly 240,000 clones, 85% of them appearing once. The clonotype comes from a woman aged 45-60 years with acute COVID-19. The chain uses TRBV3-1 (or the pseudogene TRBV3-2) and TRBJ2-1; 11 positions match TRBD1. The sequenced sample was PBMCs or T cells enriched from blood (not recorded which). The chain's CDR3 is CASSQGWGTGGNEQFF. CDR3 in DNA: TGTGCCAGCAGCCAAGGTTGGGGGACAGGGGGTAATGAGCAGTTCTTC.